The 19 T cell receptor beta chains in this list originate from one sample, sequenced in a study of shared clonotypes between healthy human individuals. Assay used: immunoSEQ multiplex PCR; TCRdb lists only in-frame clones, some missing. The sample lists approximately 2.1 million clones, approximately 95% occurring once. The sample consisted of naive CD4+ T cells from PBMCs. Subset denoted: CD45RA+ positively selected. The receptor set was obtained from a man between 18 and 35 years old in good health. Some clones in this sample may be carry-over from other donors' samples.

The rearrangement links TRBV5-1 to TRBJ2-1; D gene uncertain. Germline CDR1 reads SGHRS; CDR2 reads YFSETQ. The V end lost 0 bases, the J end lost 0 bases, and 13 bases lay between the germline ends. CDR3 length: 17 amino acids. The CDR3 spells CASSLAPSRSSYNEQFF. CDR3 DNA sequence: TGCGCCAGCAGCTTGGCCCCTTCGCGTAGCTCCTACAATGAGCAGTTCTTC.

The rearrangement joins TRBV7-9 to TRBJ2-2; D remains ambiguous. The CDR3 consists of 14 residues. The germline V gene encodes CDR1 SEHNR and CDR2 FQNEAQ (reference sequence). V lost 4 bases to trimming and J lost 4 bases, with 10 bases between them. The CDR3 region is CASSSEGLTGELFF. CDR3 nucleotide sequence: TGTGCCAGCAGCTCAGAAGGGCTCACCGGGGAGCTGTTTTTT.

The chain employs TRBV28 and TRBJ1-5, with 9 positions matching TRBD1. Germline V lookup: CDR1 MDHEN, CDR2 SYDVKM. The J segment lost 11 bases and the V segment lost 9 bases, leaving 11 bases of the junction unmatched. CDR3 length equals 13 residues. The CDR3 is CASRTGDLLAQHF. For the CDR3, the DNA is TGTGCCAGTAGGACAGGGGATCTTCTGGCCCAGCATTTT.

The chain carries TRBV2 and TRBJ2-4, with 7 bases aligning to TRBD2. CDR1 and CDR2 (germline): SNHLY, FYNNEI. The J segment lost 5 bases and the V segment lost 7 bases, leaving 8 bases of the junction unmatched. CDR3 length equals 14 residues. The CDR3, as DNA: TGTGCCAGCAACCCCGGGACTAAGCAAAACATTCAGTACTTC. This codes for CASNPGTKQNIQYF.

The CDR3 reads CSAKGRAEQYF. The CDR3 region has the DNA TGCAGTGCTAAAGGCAGAGCCGAGCAGTACTTC. This chain uses TRBV20-1 with TRBJ2-7; D not certain. CDR1 and CDR2 (germline): DFQATT, SNEGSKA (reference sequence). Trimming took off 4 bases at V and 6 bases at J, with 10 bases between the two ends. The CDR3 totals 11 residues.

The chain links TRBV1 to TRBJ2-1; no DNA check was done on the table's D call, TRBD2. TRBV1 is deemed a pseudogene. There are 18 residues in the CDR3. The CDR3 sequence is CTSSQVYCDPNGCNEQFF. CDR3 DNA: TGCACCAGCAGCCAAGTTTATTGCGACCCTAACGGGTGCAATGAGCAGTTCTTC.

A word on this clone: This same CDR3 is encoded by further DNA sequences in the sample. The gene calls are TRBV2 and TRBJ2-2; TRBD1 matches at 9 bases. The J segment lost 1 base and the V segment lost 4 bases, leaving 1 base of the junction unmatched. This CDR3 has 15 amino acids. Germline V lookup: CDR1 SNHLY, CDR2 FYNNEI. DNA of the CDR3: TGTGCCAGCAGTGCGGACAGGGGGAACACCGGGGAGCTGTTTTTT. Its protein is CASSADRGNTGELFF.

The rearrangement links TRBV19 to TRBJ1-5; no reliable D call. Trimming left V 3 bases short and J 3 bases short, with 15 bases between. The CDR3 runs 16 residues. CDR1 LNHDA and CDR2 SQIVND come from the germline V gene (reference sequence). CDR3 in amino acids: CASSIVGRTFNQPQHF. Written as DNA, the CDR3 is TGTGCCAGTAGTATTGTCGGCAGGACCTTCAATCAGCCCCAGCATTTT.

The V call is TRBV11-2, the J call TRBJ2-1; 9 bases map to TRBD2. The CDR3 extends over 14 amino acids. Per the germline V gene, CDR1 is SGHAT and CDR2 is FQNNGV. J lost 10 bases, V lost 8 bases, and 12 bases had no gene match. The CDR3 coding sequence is TGTGCCAGCGAAGGCGGGAGGGCCCTGGGAGAGCAGTTCTTC. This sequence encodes CASEGGRALGEQFF.

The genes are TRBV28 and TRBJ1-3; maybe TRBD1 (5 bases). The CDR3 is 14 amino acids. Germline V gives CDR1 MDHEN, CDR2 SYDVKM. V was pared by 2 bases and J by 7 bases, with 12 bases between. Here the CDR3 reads CASSLAGIRNTIYF. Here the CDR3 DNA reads TGTGCCAGCAGTTTAGCAGGGATTAGGAACACCATATATTTT.

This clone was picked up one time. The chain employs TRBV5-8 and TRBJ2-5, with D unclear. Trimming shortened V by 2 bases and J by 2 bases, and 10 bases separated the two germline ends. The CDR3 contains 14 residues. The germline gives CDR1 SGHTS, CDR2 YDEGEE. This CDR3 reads CASSLKVLQETQYF. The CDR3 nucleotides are TGTGCCAGCAGCTTAAAGGTCTTACAAGAGACCCAGTACTTC.

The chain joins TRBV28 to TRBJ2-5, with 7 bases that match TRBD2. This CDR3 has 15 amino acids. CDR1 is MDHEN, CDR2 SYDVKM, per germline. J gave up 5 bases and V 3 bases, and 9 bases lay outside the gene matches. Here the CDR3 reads CASSFVQRGVETQYF. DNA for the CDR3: TGTGCCAGCAGTTTCGTTCAACGGGGGGTGGAGACCCAGTACTTC.

The CDR3 protein is CASSPYLTSSYEQYF. In DNA form, the CDR3 reads TGTGCCAGTAGTCCCTACTTGACGAGCTCCTACGAGCAGTACTTC. The chain carries TRBV19 and TRBJ2-7; D unclear. V was clipped by 5 bases and J by 0 bases, with 14 bases between them. CDR3 length: 15 amino acids. Germline lookup yields CDR1 LNHDA and CDR2 SQIVND (reference sequence).

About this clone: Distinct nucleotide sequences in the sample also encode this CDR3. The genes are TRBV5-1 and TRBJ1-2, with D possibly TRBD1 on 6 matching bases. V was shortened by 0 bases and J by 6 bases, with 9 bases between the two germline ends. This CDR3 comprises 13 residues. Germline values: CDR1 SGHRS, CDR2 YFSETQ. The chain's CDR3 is CASSLGQGHGYTF. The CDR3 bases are TGCGCCAGCAGCTTGGGGCAGGGGCATGGCTACACCTTC.

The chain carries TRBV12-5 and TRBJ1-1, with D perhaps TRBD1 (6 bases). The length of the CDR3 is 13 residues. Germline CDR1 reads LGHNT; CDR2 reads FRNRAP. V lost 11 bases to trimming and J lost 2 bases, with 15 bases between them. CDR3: CASQQQGNTEAFF. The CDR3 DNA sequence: TGTGCTTCACAGCAACAGGGTAACACTGAAGCTTTCTTT.

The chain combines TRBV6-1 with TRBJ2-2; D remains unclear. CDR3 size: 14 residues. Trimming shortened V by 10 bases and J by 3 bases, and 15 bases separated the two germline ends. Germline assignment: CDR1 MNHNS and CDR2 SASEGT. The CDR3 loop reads CATNGRIHTGELFF. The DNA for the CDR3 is TGTGCCACAAACGGTCGAATTCACACCGGGGAGCTGTTTTTT.

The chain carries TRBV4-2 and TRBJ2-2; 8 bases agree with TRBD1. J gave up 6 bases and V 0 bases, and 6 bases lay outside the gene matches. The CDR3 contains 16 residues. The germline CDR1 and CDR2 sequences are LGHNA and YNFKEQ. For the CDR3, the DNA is TGTGCCAGCAGCCAAGATTCCAGGGGGCGGTCCGGGGAGCTGTTTTTT. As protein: CASSQDSRGRSGELFF.

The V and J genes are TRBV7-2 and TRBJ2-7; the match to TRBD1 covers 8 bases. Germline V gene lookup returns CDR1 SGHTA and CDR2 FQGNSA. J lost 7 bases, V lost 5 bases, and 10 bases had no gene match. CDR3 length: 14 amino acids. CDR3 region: CASSPPGTGKEQYF. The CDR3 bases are TGTGCCAGCAGCCCCCCCGGGACAGGTAAAGAGCAGTACTTC.

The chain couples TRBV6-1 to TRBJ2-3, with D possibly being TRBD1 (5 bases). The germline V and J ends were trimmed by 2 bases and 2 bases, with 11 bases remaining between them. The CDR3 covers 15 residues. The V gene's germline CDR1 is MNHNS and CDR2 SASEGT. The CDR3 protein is CASSEKQGTTDTQYF. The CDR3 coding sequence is TGTGCCAGCAGTGAAAAGCAGGGAACCACAGATACGCAGTATTTT.